The source of this TCR beta chain is a study of glioma-infiltrating T cells after dendritic cell vaccination. Study in general: Treatment, given 2003 to 2012, was autologous tumor lysate-pulsed dendritic cell vaccination. Autologous tumor lysate was loaded overnight onto monocyte-derived dendritic cells grown seven days with IL-4 and GM-CSF. Whole-study findings and limits: Longer survival after dendritic cell vaccination followed higher pretreatment TIL content.

Trimming cost V 3 bases and J 2 bases, with 9 bases left between them. CDR1 and CDR2 from the germline V gene are SEHNR and FQNEAQ (reference sequence). The CDR3 has 14 amino acids. In regard to this clone: Its antigen is unidentified.

The immunoSEQ assay amplified TCRB CDR3 from up to roughly 2 ug DNA. Repertoires were generated with immunoSEQ multiplex PCR, while TCRdb's copy carries only in-frame clones and drops some. The table has about 82,000 clones, over 85% seen once. Sequencing used blood, obtained before dendritic cell vaccination. This sequence was found in a human donor with glioblastoma. The J gene is TRBJ2-3, the V gene TRBV7-9; D is possibly TRBD2 (6 bases). The CDR3 spells CASSLEGITDTQYF. In DNA form, the CDR3 reads TGTGCCAGCAGCTTGGAGGGTATCACAGATACGCAGTATTTT.